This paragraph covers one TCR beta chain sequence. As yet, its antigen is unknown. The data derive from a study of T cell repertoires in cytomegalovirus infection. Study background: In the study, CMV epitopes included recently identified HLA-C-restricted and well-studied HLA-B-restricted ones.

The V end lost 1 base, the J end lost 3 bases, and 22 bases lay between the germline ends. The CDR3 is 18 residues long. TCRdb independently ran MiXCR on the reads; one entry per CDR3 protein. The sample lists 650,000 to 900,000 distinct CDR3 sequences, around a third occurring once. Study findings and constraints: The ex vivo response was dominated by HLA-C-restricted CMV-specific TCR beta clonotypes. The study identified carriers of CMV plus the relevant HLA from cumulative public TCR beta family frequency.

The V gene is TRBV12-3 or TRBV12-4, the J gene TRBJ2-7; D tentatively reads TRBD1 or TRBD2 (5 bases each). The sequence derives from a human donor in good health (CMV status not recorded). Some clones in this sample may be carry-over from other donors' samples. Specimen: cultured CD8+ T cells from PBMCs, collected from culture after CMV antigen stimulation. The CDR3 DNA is TGTGCCAGCAGTTTAGGACCTGAGGGGAGATACCTCCTCTACGAGCAGTACTTC. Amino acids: CASSLGPEGRYLLYEQYF.